This entry lists 30 T cell receptor beta chains sequenced from one sample in a study of cytomegalovirus exposure and HLA in healthy donors. Primers for the PCR totalled 60 Vbeta and 13 Jbeta. Clones were sequenced by immunoSEQ multiplex PCR, and TCRdb holds only the in-frame ones, with some missing. The data hold some 180,000 clones, with about 85% observed a single time. The material sequenced was PBMCs. The receptors stem from a man aged 30 to 45 in good health and CMV-seropositive.

The V gene is TRBV5-5, the J gene TRBJ2-2; 7 bases agree with TRBD1. Per germline, CDR1 SGHKS and CDR2 YYEKEE (reference sequence). V lost 1 base, J lost 6 bases, and 6 bases stayed unmatched. The CDR3 spans 15 residues. The chain's CDR3 is CASSLIGQAAGELFF. The CDR3 DNA reads as TGTGCCAGCAGCTTGATCGGACAGGCGGCCGGGGAGCTGTTTTTT.

The V call is TRBV7-9, the J call TRBJ2-3; TRBD1 matches at 10 bases. The CDR3 is 17 amino acids. V was clipped by 6 bases and J by 2 bases; unmatched bases: 11. Germline CDR1 is SEHNR and CDR2 is FQNEAQ (reference sequence). CDR3 nucleotides: TGTGCCAGCAGTCTTCCAAGGGGGACAGGGGACACAGATACGCAGTATTTT. Encoded protein: CASSLPRGTGDTDTQYF.

The genes are TRBV7-8 and TRBJ1-2; tentative D call: TRBD1 (5 bases). The CDR3 loop spans 14 amino acids. Per the germline V gene, CDR1 is SGHVS and CDR2 is FQNEAQ. V lost 1 base to trimming and J lost 3 bases, with 9 bases between them. The CDR3 spells CASSLDRGYYGYTF. The CDR3 DNA reads as TGTGCCAGCAGCTTAGATCGGGGGTACTATGGCTACACCTTC.

The chain couples TRBV2 to TRBJ2-4; TRBD1 might be the D (5 bases). V was trimmed by 1 base and J by 0 bases, leaving 10 bases between them. The CDR3 has 16 amino acids. Germline CDR1 is SNHLY and CDR2 is FYNNEI. CDR3 sequence: CASSEDRSLAKNIQYF. CDR3 nucleotides: TGTGCCAGCAGTGAAGACAGGAGTCTAGCCAAAAACATTCAGTACTTC.

The rearrangement links TRBV5-1 to TRBJ2-1, with D perhaps matching TRBD2 (5 bases). Germline CDR1 is SGHRS and CDR2 is YFSETQ. The CDR3 consists of 13 residues. V was pared by 4 bases and J by 10 bases, with 15 bases between. CDR3 sequence: CASSPDGVGEQFF. CDR3 coding DNA: TGCGCCAGCAGCCCTGACGGGGTGGGAGAGCAGTTCTTC.

V gene TRBV7-2 combines with J gene TRBJ2-1; tentative D call: TRBD2 (6 bases). Trimming cost V 10 bases and J 8 bases, with 24 bases left between them. Germline V gene sequence: CDR1 SGHTA, CDR2 FQGNSA. The CDR3 runs to 15 residues. The CDR3 region is CANRKLWGERDEQFF. CDR3 nucleotides: TGTGCCAATCGGAAGCTTTGGGGGGAACGGGATGAGCAGTTCTTC.

The rearrangement links TRBV19 to TRBJ2-1, with TRBD2 matching over 7 bases. The CDR3 is 14 residues long. Germline V gives CDR1 LNHDA, CDR2 SQIVND (reference sequence). V was pared by 5 bases and J by 8 bases, with 9 bases of the junction left unmatched. The chain's CDR3 is CASSRAGRGDEQFF. DNA for the CDR3: TGTGCCAGTAGTCGAGCGGGACGGGGGGATGAGCAGTTCTTC.

The chain is built from TRBV19 and TRBJ2-1; TRBD1 might be the D (6 bases). Germline CDR1 reads LNHDA; CDR2 reads SQIVND (reference sequence). The CDR3 spans 16 residues. The germline V and J ends were trimmed by 5 bases and 4 bases, with 18 bases remaining between them. In nucleotides, the CDR3 is TGTGCCAGTAGTCCCTCCGAGGGGGAGCTTTACAATGAGCAGTTCTTC. The encoded protein is CASSPSEGELYNEQFF.

Remarks on this clone: Germline and junction disagree at one end, which may indicate a read error. This chain connects TRBV11-2 to TRBJ2-7; the D gene is possibly TRBD2 (6 bases). In germline, CDR1 is SGHAT, CDR2 FQNNGV. The CDR3 is 13 amino acids. This CDR3 is CASSLESLKGLDF. For the CDR3, the DNA is TGTGCCAGCAGCTTAGAGTCCCTCAAGGGACTGGACTTC.

The rearrangement joins TRBV25-1 to TRBJ1-6, with D possibly being TRBD1 (5 bases). The germline V and J ends were trimmed by 8 bases and 3 bases, with 8 bases remaining between them. Germline assignment: CDR1 MGHDK and CDR2 SYGVNS. The CDR3 spans 13 residues. The CDR3, as DNA: TGTGCCAGCCGAGACAGCTATAATTCACCCCTCCACTTT. Protein sequence: CASRDSYNSPLHF.

This rearrangement joins TRBV19 to TRBJ1-6; D not resolved. From germline, CDR1 is LNHDA and CDR2 SQIVND (reference sequence). The CDR3 consists of 16 residues. Trimming left V 5 bases short and J 0 bases short, with 11 bases between. CDR3 nucleotides: TGTGCCAGTAGTTTCCTCGCGAGCTCCTATAATTCACCCCTCCACTTT. The encoded protein is CASSFLASSYNSPLHF.

CDR3: CASSPSGVYEQYV. DNA for the CDR3: TGTGCCAGCAGCCCATCGGGGGTGTACGAGCAGTACGTC. This rearrangement joins TRBV5-5 to TRBJ2-7; D perhaps matches TRBD2 (6 bases). The germline CDR1 and CDR2 sequences are SGHKS and YYEKEE (reference sequence). This CDR3 spans 13 amino acids. Between the trimmed V and J ends, which lost 4 bases and 4 bases, there was a span of 12 bases.

V gene TRBV28 combines with J gene TRBJ1-1; D is perhaps TRBD1 (6 bases). Trimming left V 3 bases short and J 2 bases short, with 13 bases between. The CDR3 is 15 residues long. Germline CDR1 MDHEN, CDR2 SYDVKM. CDR3 amino acids: CASSFKGHRNTEAFF. DNA for the CDR3: TGTGCCAGCAGTTTTAAGGGACACCGAAACACTGAAGCTTTCTTT. Using reference TRBV28 and TRBJ1-1 for the parts outside the CDR3, the full variable domain is DVKVTQSSRYLVKRTGEKVFLECVQDMDHENMFWYRQDPGLGLRLIYFSYDVKMKEKGDIPEGYSVSREKKERFSLILESASTNQTSMYLCASSFKGHRNTEAFFGQGTRLTVV.

This chain connects TRBV2 to TRBJ2-1; D remains ambiguous. Trimming removed 6 bases at V and 8 bases at J, with 8 bases between. The CDR3 sequence is 11 residues long. Per germline, CDR1 SNHLY and CDR2 FYNNEI. CDR3 nucleotides: TGTGCCAGCAGGGTCGGAGATGAGCAGTTCTTC. This encodes CASRVGDEQFF.

The genes are TRBV6-5 and TRBJ2-6; D is perhaps TRBD2 (5 bases). CDR1 and CDR2 (germline): MNHEY, SVGAGI. The CDR3 is 16 residues long. Trimming shortened V by 2 bases and J by 1 base, and 9 bases separated the two germline ends. The CDR3 region is CASSYGPGSGANVLTF. In nucleotides, the CDR3 is TGTGCCAGCAGTTACGGGCCGGGATCTGGGGCCAACGTCCTGACTTTC.

V usage is TRBV11-3 and J usage is TRBJ2-1, with 10 nucleotides matching TRBD2. V lost 5 bases and J lost 7; bases outside the gene matches: 11. The CDR3 has 16 residues. Germline CDR1 reads SGHNT; CDR2 reads YENEEA. This CDR3 is CASSIAAGGPWNEQFF. The CDR3 DNA reads as TGTGCCAGCAGCATAGCAGCGGGAGGGCCGTGGAATGAGCAGTTCTTC. The variable domain in full, completed from reference TRBV11-3 and TRBJ2-1, reads EAGVVQSPRYKIIEKKQPVAFWCNPISGHNTLYWYLQNLGQGPELLIRYENEEAVDDSQLPKDRFSAERLKGVDSTLKIQPAELGDSAVYLCASSIAAGGPWNEQFFGPGTRLTVL.

In the case of this clone: An end of the junction does not agree with germline; a read error may underlie this. This chain links TRBV7-9 with TRBJ1-1; 8 bases map to TRBD1. The length of the CDR3 is 14 residues. Germline V gene data show CDR1 as SEHNR and CDR2 as FQNEAQ (reference sequence). The CDR3: CSSSSGQGVTEAFF. The CDR3 DNA is TGTTCCAGCAGCTCAGGACAGGGAGTAACTGAAGCTTTCTTT.

The CDR3 is CASSLGWGGITGELFF. DNA for the CDR3: TGCGCCAGCAGCTTGGGTTGGGGCGGCATCACCGGGGAGCTGTTTTTT. This chain uses TRBV5-1 with TRBJ2-2, with a weak D call TRBD1 (5 bases). Germline V lookup: CDR1 SGHRS, CDR2 YFSETQ. CDR3 size: 16 residues. V dropped 0 bases and J dropped 4 bases, with 13 bases sitting between them. Variable domain in full (rest from reference TRBV5-1 and TRBJ2-2): KAGVTQTPRYLIKTRGQQVTLSCSPISGHRSVSWYQQTPGQGLQFLFEYFSETQRNKGNFPGRFSGRQFSNSRSEMNVSTLELGDSALYLCASSLGWGGITGELFFGEGSRLTVL.

This chain joins TRBV27 and TRBJ2-5; the match to TRBD1 covers 7 bases. The CDR3 contains 16 residues. J lost 1 base, V lost 5 bases, and 10 bases had no gene match. Germline lookup yields CDR1 MNHEY and CDR2 SMNVEV (reference sequence). Here the CDR3 reads CASSDHRTGLQETQYF. The CDR3 DNA reads as TGTGCCAGCAGTGACCACCGGACAGGCCTCCAAGAGACCCAGTACTTC.

On this clone itself: Its ends do not fully match the called genes, so a read error is possible. The chain's CDR3 is CSSSLAVVEETQYF. In DNA, the CDR3 is TGTTCCAGCAGCTTAGCGGTGGTGGAGGAGACCCAGTACTTC. This chain links TRBV7-9 with TRBJ2-5; D might be TRBD2 (6 bases). The germline CDR1 and CDR2 sequences are SEHNR and FQNEAQ (reference sequence). The CDR3 loop spans 14 amino acids.

V usage is TRBV7-9 and J usage is TRBJ2-3; possible D gene TRBD1, 5 bases. Trimming stripped 6 bases from V and 4 bases from J, with 14 bases between. The CDR3 loop spans 14 amino acids. Germline CDR1 reads SEHNR; CDR2 reads FQNEAQ (reference sequence). CDR3 region: CASSKGDEADTQYF. The CDR3 DNA is TGTGCCAGCAGTAAAGGGGATGAGGCAGATACGCAGTATTTT.

CDR3 in amino acids: CASRGGGISTDTQYF. The CDR3 DNA is TGTGCCAGCAGAGGTGGCGGCATTAGCACAGATACGCAGTATTTT. The chain has TRBV5-4 and TRBJ2-3; D unclear. V was clipped by 5 bases and J by 0 bases, with 13 bases between them. Germline V gives CDR1 SGHNT, CDR2 YYREEE (reference sequence). The CDR3 is made up of 15 amino acids.

The chain uses TRBV9 and TRBJ2-7; no firm D call. The length of the CDR3 is 15 residues. V lost 0 bases to trimming and J lost 5 bases, with 15 bases between them. Germline loops: CDR1 SGDLS, CDR2 YYNGEE. CDR3 sequence reads: CASSVGVSMLNEQYF. CDR3 nucleotides: TGTGCCAGCAGCGTAGGGGTTAGCATGCTCAACGAGCAGTACTTC. The full variable domain, its missing parts supplied by reference TRBV9 and TRBJ2-7, is DSGVTQTPKHLITATGQRVTLRCSPRSGDLSVYWYQQSLDQGLQFLIQYYNGEERAKGNILERFSAQQFPDLHSELNLSSLELGDSALYFCASSVGVSMLNEQYFGPGTRLTVT.

The chain joins TRBV2 to TRBJ2-7; D gene ambiguous. Germline CDR1 and CDR2: SNHLY and FYNNEI. The CDR3 spans 12 residues. Trimming stripped 6 bases from V and 0 bases from J, with 6 bases between. The CDR3 region is CASSSDSYEQYV. The CDR3, as DNA: TGTGCCAGCAGCTCGGACTCCTACGAGCAGTACGTC.

The V and J genes are TRBV5-1 and TRBJ2-5; no definite D call. CDR1 and CDR2 (germline): SGHRS, YFSETQ. Trimming removed 0 bases from V and 2 bases from J, with 5 bases in between. CDR3 length: 13 residues. CDR3 in amino acids: CASSLEYQETQYF. For the CDR3, the DNA is TGCGCCAGCAGCTTGGAATATCAAGAGACCCAGTACTTC.

The rearrangement joins TRBV7-9 to TRBJ2-5; possibly TRBD1 for D (6 bases). The DNA matches TRBJ2-7 better at its end, which makes the J call doubtful. The CDR3 is 17 amino acids. Germline CDR1 is SEHNR and CDR2 is FQNEAQ (reference sequence). The chain's CDR3 is CASSSALYRDNQYEQYF. In DNA, the CDR3 is TGTGCCAGCAGCTCAGCCCTCTACCGGGACAACCAATACGAGCAGTACTTC.

The V call is TRBV7-8, the J call TRBJ2-5; the D gene is possibly TRBD2 (6 bases). This CDR3 has 12 residues. V lost 5 bases and J 13 bases, leaving 17 bases between the germline ends. CDR1 and CDR2 from the germline V gene are SGHVS and FQNEAQ. Here the CDR3 DNA reads TGTGCCAGCAGCCCATCCCGGGACTTTGGGTACTTC. Its protein is CASSPSRDFGYF.

The rearrangement links TRBV19 to TRBJ2-3, with a tentative D call TRBD2 (5 bases). Germline V lookup: CDR1 LNHDA, CDR2 SQIVND (reference sequence). This CDR3 region has 15 residues. With 3 bases removed from V and 4 bases from J, the gap between germline ends came to 14 bases. CDR3 sequence: CASSIFPSFPDTQYF. The CDR3 DNA sequence: TGTGCCAGTAGTATCTTCCCTAGCTTCCCAGATACGCAGTATTTT.

The chain is built from TRBV7-9 and TRBJ1-5, with no clear D. This CDR3 has 11 amino acids. V lost 6 bases to trimming and J lost 10 bases, with 10 bases between them. Germline V gives CDR1 SEHNR, CDR2 FQNEAQ (reference sequence). This CDR3 is CASRGVGPQHF. Written as DNA, the CDR3 is TGTGCCAGCAGGGGCGTTGGACCCCAGCATTTT.

The genes are TRBV7-9 and TRBJ1-4; 7 nucleotides match TRBD1. J gave up 6 bases and V 4 bases, and 5 bases lay outside the gene matches. CDR1 is SEHNR and CDR2 is FQNEAQ in the germline V gene (reference sequence). This CDR3 has 14 amino acids. The CDR3 nucleotides are TGTGCCAGCAGCTCCAGGGGGATCGATGAAAAACTGTTTTTT. Translated, it gives CASSSRGIDEKLFF. The full variable domain, completed using reference TRBV7-9 and TRBJ1-4, is DTGVSQNPRHKITKRGQNVTFRCDPISEHNRLYWYRQTLGQGPEFLTYFQNEAQLEKSRLLSDRFSAERPKGSFSTLEIQRTEQGDSAMYLCASSSRGIDEKLFFGSGTQLSVL.